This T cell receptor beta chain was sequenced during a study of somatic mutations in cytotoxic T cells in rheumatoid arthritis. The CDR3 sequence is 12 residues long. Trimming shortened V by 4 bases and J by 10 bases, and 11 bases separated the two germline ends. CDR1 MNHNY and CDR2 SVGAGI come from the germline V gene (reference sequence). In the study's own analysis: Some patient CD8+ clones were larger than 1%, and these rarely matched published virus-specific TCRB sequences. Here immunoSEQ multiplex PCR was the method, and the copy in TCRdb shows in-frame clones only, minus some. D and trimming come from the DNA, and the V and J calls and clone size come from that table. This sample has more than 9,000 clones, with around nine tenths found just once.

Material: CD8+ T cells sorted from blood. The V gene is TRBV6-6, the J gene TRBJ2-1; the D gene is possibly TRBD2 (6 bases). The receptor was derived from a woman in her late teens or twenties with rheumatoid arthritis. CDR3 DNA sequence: TGTGCCAGCAGTTTGACTAGTGTGGAGCAGTTCTTC. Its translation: CASSLTSVEQFF.